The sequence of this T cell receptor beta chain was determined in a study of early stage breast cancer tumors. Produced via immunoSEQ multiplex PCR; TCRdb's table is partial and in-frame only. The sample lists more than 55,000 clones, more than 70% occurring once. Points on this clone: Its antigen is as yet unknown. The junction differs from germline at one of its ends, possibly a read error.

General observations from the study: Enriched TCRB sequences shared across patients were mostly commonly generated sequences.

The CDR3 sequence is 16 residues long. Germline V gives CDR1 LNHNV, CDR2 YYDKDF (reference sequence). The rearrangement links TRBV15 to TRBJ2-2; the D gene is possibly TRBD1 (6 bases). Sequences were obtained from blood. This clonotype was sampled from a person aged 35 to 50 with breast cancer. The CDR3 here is CATSSRRTDNTGELFF. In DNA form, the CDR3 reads TGTGCCACCAGCTCCAGAAGGACAGATAACACTGGGGAGCTGTTTTTT.